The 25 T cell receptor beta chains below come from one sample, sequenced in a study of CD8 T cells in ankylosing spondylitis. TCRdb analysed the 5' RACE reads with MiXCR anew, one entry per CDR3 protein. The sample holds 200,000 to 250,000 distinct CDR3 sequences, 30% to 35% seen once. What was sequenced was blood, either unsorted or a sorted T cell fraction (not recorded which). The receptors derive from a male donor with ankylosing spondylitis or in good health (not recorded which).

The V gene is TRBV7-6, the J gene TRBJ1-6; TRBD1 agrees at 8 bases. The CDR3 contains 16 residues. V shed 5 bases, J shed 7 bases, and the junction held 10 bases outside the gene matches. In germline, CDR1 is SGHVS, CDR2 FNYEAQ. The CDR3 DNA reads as TGTGCCAGCAGCAGCCACGGACAGGGACGGAATTCACCCCTCCACTTT. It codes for CASSSHGQGRNSPLHF.

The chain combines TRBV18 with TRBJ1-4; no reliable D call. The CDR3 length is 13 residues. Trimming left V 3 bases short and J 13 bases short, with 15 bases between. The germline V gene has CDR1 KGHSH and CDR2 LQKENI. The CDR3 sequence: CASSPVIGGGLFF. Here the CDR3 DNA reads TGTGCCAGCTCACCTGTGATCGGAGGTGGACTGTTTTTT.

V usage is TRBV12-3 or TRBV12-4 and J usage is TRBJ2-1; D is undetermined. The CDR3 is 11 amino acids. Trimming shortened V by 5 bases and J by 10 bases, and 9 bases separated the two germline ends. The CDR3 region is CASSLMGEQFF. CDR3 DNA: TGTGCCAGCAGTCTCATGGGGGAGCAGTTCTTC.

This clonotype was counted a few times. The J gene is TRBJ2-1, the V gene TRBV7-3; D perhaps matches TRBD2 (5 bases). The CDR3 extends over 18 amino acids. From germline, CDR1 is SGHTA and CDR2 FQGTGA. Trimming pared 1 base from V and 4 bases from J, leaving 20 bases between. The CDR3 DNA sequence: TGTGCCAGCAGCTTAAGCTTCGGATGTCCGAGGGCTTACAATGAGCAGTTCTTC. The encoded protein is CASSLSFGCPRAYNEQFF.

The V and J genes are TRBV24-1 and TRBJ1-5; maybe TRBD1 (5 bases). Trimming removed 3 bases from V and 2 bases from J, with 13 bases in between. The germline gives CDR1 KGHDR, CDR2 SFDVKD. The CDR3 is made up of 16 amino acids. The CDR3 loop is CATSDRWGIGNQPQHF. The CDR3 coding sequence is TGTGCCACCAGTGATAGGTGGGGGATAGGCAATCAGCCCCAGCATTTT.

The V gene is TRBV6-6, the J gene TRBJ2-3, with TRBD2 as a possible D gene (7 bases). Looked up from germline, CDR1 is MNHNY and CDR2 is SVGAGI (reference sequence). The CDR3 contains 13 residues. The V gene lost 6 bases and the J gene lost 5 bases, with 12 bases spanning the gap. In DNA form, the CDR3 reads TGTGCCAGCAGGGGGGGGGCATTAGATACGCAGTATTTT. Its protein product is CASRGGALDTQYF.

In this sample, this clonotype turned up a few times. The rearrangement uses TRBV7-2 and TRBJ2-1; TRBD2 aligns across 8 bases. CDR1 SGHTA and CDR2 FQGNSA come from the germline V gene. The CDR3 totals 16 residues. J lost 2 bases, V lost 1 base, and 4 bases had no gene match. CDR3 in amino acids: CASSLVGLGAYNEQFF. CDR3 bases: TGTGCCAGCAGCTTAGTGGGACTAGGGGCCTACAATGAGCAGTTCTTC.

CDR3 in DNA: TGTGCCAGCAGCTTAGAAGGGGTCACAGATACGCAGTATTTT. This encodes CASSLEGVTDTQYF. The chain combines TRBV11-3 with TRBJ2-3; tentative D call: TRBD1 (5 bases). The CDR3 is 14 amino acids. CDR1 is SGHNT, CDR2 YENEEA, per germline. V was pared by 0 bases and J by 2 bases, with 6 bases between.

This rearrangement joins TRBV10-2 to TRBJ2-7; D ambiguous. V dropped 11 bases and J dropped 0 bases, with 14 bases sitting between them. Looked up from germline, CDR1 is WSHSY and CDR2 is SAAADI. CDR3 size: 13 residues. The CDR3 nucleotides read TGCGCCGCTGGGTCCAGGCACTCCTACGAGCAGTACTTC. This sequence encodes CAAGSRHSYEQYF.

CDR3 sequence reads: CASSAVGTRPSTDTQYF. The CDR3 bases are TGTGCCAGCAGTGCTGTGGGGACTCGCCCTAGCACAGATACGCAGTATTTT. This sequence joins TRBV25-1 and TRBJ2-3; possible D gene TRBD2, 6 bases. Deletions cut 4 bases from V and 0 bases from J, with 17 bases between. Germline V gives CDR1 MGHDK, CDR2 SYGVNS. This CDR3 is 17 amino acids long.

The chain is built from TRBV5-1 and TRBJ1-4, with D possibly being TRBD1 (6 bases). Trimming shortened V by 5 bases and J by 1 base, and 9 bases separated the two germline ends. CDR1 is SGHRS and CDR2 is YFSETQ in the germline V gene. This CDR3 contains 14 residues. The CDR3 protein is CASRDSGTNEKLFF. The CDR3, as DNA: TGCGCCAGCAGGGACAGCGGAACTAATGAAAAACTGTTTTTT.

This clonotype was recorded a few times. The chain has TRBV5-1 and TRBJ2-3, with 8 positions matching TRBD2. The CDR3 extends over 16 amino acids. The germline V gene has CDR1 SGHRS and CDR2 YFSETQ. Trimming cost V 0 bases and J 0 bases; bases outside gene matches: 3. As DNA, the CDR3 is TGCGCCAGCAGCTTGGGGGCTAGCGGGAGCACAGATACGCAGTATTTT. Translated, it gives CASSLGASGSTDTQYF. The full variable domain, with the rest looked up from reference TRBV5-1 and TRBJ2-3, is KAGVTQTPRYLIKTRGQQVTLSCSPISGHRSVSWYQQTPGQGLQFLFEYFSETQRNKGNFPGRFSGRQFSNSRSEMNVSTLELGDSALYLCASSLGASGSTDTQYFGPGTRLTVL.

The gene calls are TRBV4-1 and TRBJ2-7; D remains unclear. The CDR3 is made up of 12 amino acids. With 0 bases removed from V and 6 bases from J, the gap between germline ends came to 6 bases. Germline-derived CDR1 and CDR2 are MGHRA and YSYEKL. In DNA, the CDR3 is TGCGCCAGCAGCCAAGACACTTCCGAGCAGTACTTC. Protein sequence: CASSQDTSEQYF.

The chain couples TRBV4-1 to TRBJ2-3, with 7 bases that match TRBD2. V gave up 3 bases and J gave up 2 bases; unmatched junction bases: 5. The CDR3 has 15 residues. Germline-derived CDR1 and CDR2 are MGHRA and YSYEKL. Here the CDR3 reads CASSHTGTNTDTQYF. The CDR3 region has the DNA TGCGCCAGCAGCCACACCGGGACTAACACAGATACGCAGTATTTT.

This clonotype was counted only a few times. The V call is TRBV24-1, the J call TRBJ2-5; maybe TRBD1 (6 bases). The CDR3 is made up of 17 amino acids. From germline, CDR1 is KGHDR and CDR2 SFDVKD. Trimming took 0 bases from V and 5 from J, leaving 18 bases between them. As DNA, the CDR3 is TGTGCCACCAGTGATTTGGAGCTGAGTGGGCAGGGGGAGACCCAGTACTTC. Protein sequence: CATSDLELSGQGETQYF.

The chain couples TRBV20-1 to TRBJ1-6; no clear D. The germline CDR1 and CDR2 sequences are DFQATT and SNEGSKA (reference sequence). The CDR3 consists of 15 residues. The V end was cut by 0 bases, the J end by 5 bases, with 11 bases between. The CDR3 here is CSARDVAIDNSPLHF. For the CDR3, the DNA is TGCAGTGCTAGAGACGTGGCCATTGATAATTCACCCCTCCACTTT.

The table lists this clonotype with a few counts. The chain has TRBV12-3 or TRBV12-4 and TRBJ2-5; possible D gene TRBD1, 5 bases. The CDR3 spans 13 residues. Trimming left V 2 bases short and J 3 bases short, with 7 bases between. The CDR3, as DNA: TGTGCCAGCAGTTTATCAGGGAAAGAGACCCAGTACTTC. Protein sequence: CASSLSGKETQYF.

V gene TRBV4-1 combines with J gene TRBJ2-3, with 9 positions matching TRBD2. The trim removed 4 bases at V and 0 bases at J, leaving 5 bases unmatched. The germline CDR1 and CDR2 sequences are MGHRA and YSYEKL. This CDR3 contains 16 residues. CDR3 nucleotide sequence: TGCGCCAGCAGCCCTTTTAGCGGGGGTAGCACAGATACGCAGTATTTT. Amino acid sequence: CASSPFSGGSTDTQYF.

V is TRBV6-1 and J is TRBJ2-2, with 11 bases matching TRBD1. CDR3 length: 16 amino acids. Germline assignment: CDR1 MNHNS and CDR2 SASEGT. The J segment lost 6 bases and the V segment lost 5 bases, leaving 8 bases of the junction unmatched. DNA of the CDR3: TGTGCCAGCAGTACCGCCGGGACAGGGGGTCCCGGGGAGCTGTTTTTT. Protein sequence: CASSTAGTGGPGELFF.

The CDR3, as DNA: TGTGCCAGCAGCTTAGTAGACCAGTCCTACGAGCAGTACTTC. It yields the protein CASSLVDQSYEQYF. V and J are TRBV7-2 and TRBJ2-7, with D unclear. CDR3 length: 14 amino acids. Germline CDR1 and CDR2: SGHTA and FQGNSA. V was clipped by 1 base and J by 1 base, with 8 bases between them. Full variable domain (missing parts from reference TRBV7-2 and TRBJ2-7): GAGVSQSPSNKVTEKGKDVELRCDPISGHTALYWYRQSLGQGLEFLIYFQGNSAPDKSGLPSDRFSAERTGGSVSTLTIQRTQQEDSAVYLCASSLVDQSYEQYFGPGTRLTVT.

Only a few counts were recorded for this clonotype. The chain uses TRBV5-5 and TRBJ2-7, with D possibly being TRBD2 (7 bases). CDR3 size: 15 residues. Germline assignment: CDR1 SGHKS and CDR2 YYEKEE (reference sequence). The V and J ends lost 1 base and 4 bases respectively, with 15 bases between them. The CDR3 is CASSLSGGGIYEQYF. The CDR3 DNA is TGTGCCAGCAGCTTGTCGGGGGGCGGGATTTACGAGCAGTACTTC.

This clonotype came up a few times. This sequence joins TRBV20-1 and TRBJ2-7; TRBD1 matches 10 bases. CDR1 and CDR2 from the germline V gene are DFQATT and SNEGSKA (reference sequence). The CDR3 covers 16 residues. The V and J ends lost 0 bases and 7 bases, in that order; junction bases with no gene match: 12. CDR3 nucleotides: TGCAGTGCTAGAGATAGTTGGGGACAGGGGTCGGAAGAGCAGTACTTC. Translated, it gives CSARDSWGQGSEEQYF.

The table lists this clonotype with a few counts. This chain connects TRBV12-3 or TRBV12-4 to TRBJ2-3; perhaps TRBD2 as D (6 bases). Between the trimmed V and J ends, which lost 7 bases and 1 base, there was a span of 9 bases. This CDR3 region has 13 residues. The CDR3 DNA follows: TGTGCCAGCATGCGGGGAGGCACAGATACGCAGTATTTT. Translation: CASMRGGTDTQYF.

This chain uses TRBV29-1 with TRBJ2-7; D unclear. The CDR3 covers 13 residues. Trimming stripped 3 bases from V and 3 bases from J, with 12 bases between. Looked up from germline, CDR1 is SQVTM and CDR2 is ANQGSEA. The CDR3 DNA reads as TGCAGCGTTGAGAAACCCCAAGGCTACGAGCAGTACTTC. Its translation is CSVEKPQGYEQYF.

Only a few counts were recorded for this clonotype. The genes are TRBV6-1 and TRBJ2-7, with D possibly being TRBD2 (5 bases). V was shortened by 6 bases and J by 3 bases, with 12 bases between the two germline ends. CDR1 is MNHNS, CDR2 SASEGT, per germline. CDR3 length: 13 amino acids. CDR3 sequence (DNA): TGTGCCAGCAGCAAAACTAGGGACTACGAGCAGTACTTC. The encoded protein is CASSKTRDYEQYF.